These T cell receptor beta chains were read from a single sample in a study of blood T cell repertoires in COVID-19. Produced via immunoSEQ multiplex PCR; TCRdb's table is partial and in-frame only. The data show about 340,000 clones, around nine tenths seen once. The sample taken for sequencing was peripheral blood. These receptors came from a woman aged 18-29 years who had recovered from COVID-19. CDR3s include the opening cysteine and the closing phenylalanine or tryptophan. Fields, in order: clone size, V gene, J gene, D gene, CDR3 protein, CDR3 DNA. A D gene is named only where the DNA matches it firmly. Rows give clone size only sometimes, using once, few, many, or a class for an expanded clone.

>NA|TRBV5-6|TRBJ1-1|NA
CASSLVGRRDTEAFF
TGTGCCAGCAGCTTAGTAGGGCGCAGGGACACTGAAGCTTTCTTT
>NA|TRBV9|TRBJ1-4|TRBD1
CASTTGTENEKLFF
TGTGCCAGCACGACAGGGACGGAGAATGAAAAACTGTTTTTT
>NA|TRBV10-3|TRBJ2-3|NA
CAISEGRGGTDTQYF
TGTGCCATCAGTGAGGGTAGGGGAGGAACAGATACGCAGTATTTT
>once|TRBV11-3|TRBJ2-1|TRBD2
CASSGTSGSENNEQFF
TGTGCCAGCAGCGGGACTAGCGGGAGTGAGAACAATGAGCAGTTCTTC
>NA|TRBV6-2/TRBV6-3|TRBJ2-3|TRBD2
CASSQAGNTDTQYF
TGTGCCAGCAGTCAAGCGGGAAACACAGATACGCAGTATTTT
>NA|TRBV10-3|TRBJ2-5|TRBD2
CAISERLAGKETQYF
TGTGCCATCAGTGAGCGTCTAGCGGGAAAAGAGACCCAGTACTTC
>NA|TRBV27|TRBJ2-3|NA
CASSRGDTQYF
TGTGCCAGCAGCCGGGGAGATACGCAGTATTTT
>once|TRBV13|TRBJ1-1|NA
CASLRVGTEAFF
TGTGCCAGCCTACGGGTGGGCACTGAAGCTTTCTTT
>NA|TRBV29-1|TRBJ2-1|NA
CSVGSGMFHNEQFF
TGCAGCGTTGGTTCAGGGATGTTCCACAATGAGCAGTTCTTC
>NA|TRBV30|TRBJ1-2|TRBD1
CAWTLQGPGYTF
TGTGCCTGGACCCTACAGGGGCCAGGCTACACCTTC
>NA|TRBV4-3|TRBJ2-3|TRBD2
CASSQERWASGADTQYF
TGCGCCAGCAGCCAAGAACGGTGGGCTAGCGGCGCAGATACGCAGTATTTT
>NA|TRBV6-2/TRBV6-3|TRBJ2-1|NA
CASSTPTVESSYNEQFF
TGTGCCAGCAGTACCCCGACGGTGGAGAGCTCCTACAATGAGCAGTTCTTC
>NA|TRBV5-1|TRBJ2-1|NA
CASSRGGESYNEQFF
TGCGCCAGCAGCAGGGGGGGCGAATCTTACAATGAGCAGTTCTTC
>NA|TRBV7-2|TRBJ2-3|NA
CASSLARVLSGLDTQYF
TGTGCCAGCAGCTTAGCGCGGGTCCTCAGTGGGTTAGATACGCAGTATTTT
>NA|TRBV29-1|TRBJ2-1|NA
CSVSGGVSGIHEQFF
TGCAGCGTCTCAGGGGGGGTTAGCGGGATCCATGAGCAGTTCTTC
>NA|TRBV6-5|TRBJ1-2|TRBD1
CASSWDRGFNYGYTF
TGTGCCAGCAGCTGGGACAGGGGCTTTAACTATGGCTACACCTTC
>NA|TRBV19|TRBJ1-5|NA
CASRTTLTGYNQPQHF
TGTGCCAGTAGGACTACTCTCACAGGGTACAATCAGCCCCAGCATTTT
>NA|TRBV19|TRBJ2-3|NA
CASSTPGPGGDTQYF
TGTGCCAGTAGTACTCCGGGTCCTGGAGGAGATACGCAGTATTTT
>NA|TRBV5-8|TRBJ1-1|TRBD1
CASSLYTGGTEAFF
TGTGCCAGCAGCCTGTATACAGGGGGGACTGAAGCTTTCTTT
>once|TRBV24-1|TRBJ1-5|NA
CATSEGVQPQHF
TGTGCCACCAGCGAAGGGGTTCAGCCCCAGCATTTT
>once|TRBV5-4|TRBJ2-5|NA
CASRAGLYQETQYF
TGTGCCAGCCGCGCGGGTCTGTACCAAGAGACCCAGTACTTC
>NA|TRBV13|TRBJ2-4|NA
CASSSLGAQNIQYF
TGTGCCAGCAGCTCTCTAGGGGCTCAAAACATTCAGTACTTC
>NA|TRBV19|TRBJ2-2|TRBD2
CASSTGLAGQTGELFF
TGTGCCAGTAGTACGGGACTAGCGGGACAAACCGGGGAGCTGTTTTTT
>once|TRBV19|TRBJ2-3|TRBD2
CASRRLAGPTDTQYF
TGTGCCAGTAGACGGCTAGCGGGGCCAACAGATACGCAGTATTTT
>NA|TRBV10-2|TRBJ2-5|TRBD2
CASSEGRVGTTQETQYF
TGCGCCAGCAGTGAGGGGAGGGTGGGTACGACCCAAGAGACCCAGTACTTC
>NA|TRBV20-1|TRBJ2-5|TRBD2
CSASHPTPSGSTQYF
TGCAGTGCTAGTCACCCTACTCCTAGCGGGAGTACCCAGTACTTC